What follows are 9 T cell receptor beta chains derived from one specimen sequenced in a study of blood T cell repertoires in COVID-19. Libraries were prepared by immunoSEQ multiplex PCR; TCRdb keeps only in-frame clonotypes and omits some of them. Found here are a few hundred thousand clones, about nine tenths of them singletons; the top ten hold 0.94%. Material for sequencing was peripheral blood. The receptors were sampled from a middle-aged woman who had recovered from COVID-19.

The V call is TRBV11-3, the J call TRBJ2-7; 7 bases fit TRBD1. Germline V CDR1 and CDR2: SGHNT, YENEEA. Trimming cost V 4 bases and J 3 bases; bases outside gene matches: 6. The CDR3 is 14 amino acids. The CDR3 loop reads CASSSRQGDYEQYF. In nucleotides, the CDR3 is TGTGCCAGCAGCTCCCGACAGGGCGACTACGAGCAGTACTTC.

V is TRBV30 and J is TRBJ2-7; 7 bases align to TRBD1. The CDR3 is 13 residues long. Germline assignment: CDR1 GTSNPN and CDR2 SVGIG (reference sequence). V gave up 0 bases and J gave up 7 bases; unmatched junction bases: 6. This CDR3 is CAWSVQQGKEQYF. Here the CDR3 DNA reads TGTGCCTGGAGTGTACAACAGGGGAAAGAGCAGTACTTC.

The V gene is TRBV5-4, the J gene TRBJ2-3; possible D gene TRBD2, 6 bases. CDR1 and CDR2 (germline): SGHNT, YYREEE (reference sequence). The length of the CDR3 is 15 residues. With 2 bases removed from V and 2 bases from J, the gap between germline ends came to 12 bases. CDR3 loop: CASSLIERVTDTQYF. CDR3 coding DNA: TGTGCCAGCAGCTTAATAGAGCGGGTCACAGATACGCAGTATTTT.

V usage is TRBV27 and J usage is TRBJ1-6; possible D gene TRBD1, 6 bases. CDR3 size: 13 residues. CDR1 is MNHEY, CDR2 SMNVEV, per germline (reference sequence). Trimming took 5 bases from V and 7 from J, leaving 9 bases between them. The CDR3: CASSQTGNSPLHF. CDR3 DNA sequence: TGTGCCAGCAGTCAAACAGGGAATTCACCCCTCCACTTT.

The rearrangement joins TRBV10-3 to TRBJ1-5; tentatively, D is TRBD1 (6 bases). The CDR3 length is 16 residues. Trimming pared 2 bases from V and 4 bases from J, leaving 15 bases between. Per germline, CDR1 ENHRY and CDR2 SYGVKD. CDR3 protein: CAISEGGTVGNQPQHF. The CDR3 DNA sequence: TGTGCCATCAGTGAGGGGGGCACTGTAGGGAATCAGCCCCAGCATTTT.

This chain joins TRBV3-1 (or the pseudogene TRBV3-2) and TRBJ2-3; 8 bases are shared with TRBD2. J lost 7 bases, V lost 0 bases, and 9 bases had no gene match. In germline, CDR1 is LGHDT, CDR2 YNNKEL (reference sequence). The CDR3 covers 16 residues. The chain's CDR3 is CASSQDTSGFAYTQYF. The CDR3 bases are TGTGCCAGCAGCCAAGACACTAGCGGATTCGCATATACGCAGTATTTT.

The chain couples TRBV27 to TRBJ2-5; the D is unclear. This CDR3 spans 13 amino acids. Germline CDR1 reads MNHEY; CDR2 reads SMNVEV (reference sequence). V was trimmed by 4 bases and J by 6 bases, leaving 12 bases between them. CDR3 in amino acids: CASSSGVTQTQYF. The CDR3 coding sequence is TGTGCCAGCAGTTCTGGAGTAACCCAGACCCAGTACTTC.

V and J are TRBV5-6 and TRBJ2-7; 8 bases line up with TRBD2. The CDR3 has 15 residues. Looked up from germline, CDR1 is SGHDT and CDR2 is YYEEEE. With 0 bases clipped from V and 2 bases from J, the junction kept 4 bases outside the gene matches. The DNA of the CDR3 is TGTGCCAGCAGCTTGGGACTAGCGATCCCCTACGAGCAGTACTTC. Translated, it gives CASSLGLAIPYEQYF.

The genes are TRBV9 and TRBJ1-2; 7 bases are a match to TRBD1. With 0 bases clipped from V and 4 bases from J, the junction kept 6 bases outside the gene matches. The CDR3 runs 15 residues. Germline V gene data show CDR1 as SGDLS and CDR2 as YYNGEE. The CDR3: CASSVATGVGYGYTF. DNA of the CDR3: TGTGCCAGCAGCGTAGCTACAGGGGTAGGCTATGGCTACACCTTC.